This entry lists 7 T cell receptor beta chains sequenced from one sample in a study of blood T cell repertoires in COVID-19. The method was immunoSEQ multiplex PCR; TCRdb's version includes in-frame clones alone and lacks a portion of them. The table has 210,000 or so clones, about 83% seen once. Sequencing used peripheral blood. The source of these receptors is a woman aged 30 to 39 with COVID-19, enrolled during active disease.

The V and J genes are TRBV6-2 or TRBV6-3 and TRBJ1-5; 8 nucleotides match TRBD1. CDR1 and CDR2 (germline): MNHEY, SVGEGT. V trimming: 2 bases; J trimming: 6 bases; junction bases outside the gene matches: 3. The CDR3 loop spans 14 amino acids. As DNA, the CDR3 is TGTGCCAGCAGTTACGGACAGGGACGTCAGCCCCAGCATTTT. This translates into CASSYGQGRQPQHF.

This clone is a singleton in its sample. The V and J genes are TRBV9 and TRBJ2-7, with D uncertain. The CDR3 extends over 13 amino acids. Germline lookup yields CDR1 SGDLS and CDR2 YYNGEE. V shed 2 bases and J shed 2 bases, with 8 bases lying between them. The DNA of the CDR3 is TGTGCCAGCAGCGTTAGTTCCACCTACGAGCAGTACTTC. Its protein product is CASSVSSTYEQYF. The full variable domain, in which reference TRBV9 and TRBJ2-7 provide the parts outside the CDR3, is DSGVTQTPKHLITATGQRVTLRCSPRSGDLSVYWYQQSLDQGLQFLIQYYNGEERAKGNILERFSAQQFPDLHSELNLSSLELGDSALYFCASSVSSTYEQYFGPGTRLTVT.

V is TRBV2 and J is TRBJ1-4; D possibly corresponds to TRBD1 (5 bases). This CDR3 contains 14 residues. The germline V gene encodes CDR1 SNHLY and CDR2 FYNNEI. With 3 bases removed from V and 8 bases from J, the gap between germline ends came to 13 bases. Written as DNA, the CDR3 is TGTGCCAGCAGTGATTGGGCGGGACGGGAAAAACTGTTTTTT. This encodes CASSDWAGREKLFF.

This chain links TRBV30 with TRBJ1-5; 7 nucleotides line up with TRBD1. V lost 5 bases to trimming and J lost 2 bases; unmatched junction nucleotides: 3. Germline CDR1 and CDR2: GTSNPN and SVGIG (reference sequence). The length of the CDR3 is 13 residues. CDR3 protein: CAWADRGNQPQHF. The CDR3, as DNA: TGTGCCTGGGCCGACAGGGGCAATCAGCCCCAGCATTTT.

This clone was detected only a few times. In DNA form, the CDR3 reads TGTGCCAGCAGCAGCTACCACGAGCAGTACTTC. It is translated as CASSSYHEQYF. This sequence joins TRBV7-2 and TRBJ2-7; D gene unclear. V gave up 5 bases and J gave up 5 bases, with 7 bases separating them. CDR1 is SGHTA, CDR2 FQGNSA, per germline. There are 11 residues in the CDR3.

In this sample, this clone turned up once. The chain is built from TRBV2 and TRBJ2-1; 7 nucleotides line up with TRBD1. The V gene end was trimmed by 3 bases and the J gene end by 4 bases; junction bases not matched to a gene: 12. CDR3 length equals 17 residues. The germline gives CDR1 SNHLY, CDR2 FYNNEI. The chain's CDR3 is CASSDSRTGHSYNEQFF. The CDR3 DNA sequence: TGTGCCAGCAGTGACTCCCGGACAGGCCATTCATACAATGAGCAGTTCTTC.

This clone has ten or more counts. The chain combines TRBV2 with TRBJ2-7; 16 bases agree with TRBD2. The CDR3 is 17 amino acids. The junction had 3 bases not matched to a gene; V was cut back by 4 bases and J by 0 bases. CDR1 SNHLY and CDR2 FYNNEI come from the germline V gene. The DNA for the CDR3 is TGTGCCAGCAGTGTAGGGACTAGCGGGAGGGTCTCCTACGAGCAGTACTTC. Its protein is CASSVGTSGRVSYEQYF.